A single sample gave rise to the 8 T cell receptor beta chains below, sequenced in a study of long-term antiretroviral therapy in people with HIV. This was the immunoSEQ v3.0 assay at survey level. Method: immunoSEQ multiplex PCR; TCRdb's copy keeps in-frame clones and lacks some. The sample contains 6,000 to 8,500 clones, about two thirds of which appear only once. Sample: unsorted PBMCs, taken 0.1 years before starting antiretroviral therapy. Receptor source: a man aged 18 to 29 with HIV.

The rearrangement links TRBV6-4 to TRBJ2-1, with D perhaps matching TRBD1 or TRBD2 (5 bases each). The germline V gene encodes CDR1 MRHNA and CDR2 SNTAGT. Deletions cut 3 bases from V and 4 bases from J, with 16 bases between. The length of the CDR3 is 16 residues. The CDR3 DNA reads TGTGCCAGCAGTGATGACTACAGGTTAGGGTACAATGAGCAGTTCTTC. It translates to CASSDDYRLGYNEQFF.

The V gene is TRBV9, the J gene TRBJ2-3; no reliable D call. The CDR3 is made up of 12 amino acids. Trimming shortened V by 3 bases and J by 7 bases, and 9 bases separated the two germline ends. Germline CDR1 is SGDLS and CDR2 is YYNGEE. CDR3 in amino acids: CASSGEGYTQYF. The CDR3 nucleotides are TGTGCCAGCAGCGGGGAAGGCTATACGCAGTATTTT.

The rearrangement links TRBV5-1 to TRBJ1-1, with D hard to call. V lost 3 bases and J 1 base, leaving 13 bases between the germline ends. The CDR3 sequence is 15 residues long. Germline CDR1 SGHRS, CDR2 YFSETQ. DNA of the CDR3: TGCGCCAGCAGCTCCACCGGCAGCGCGAACACTGAAGCTTTCTTT. It encodes CASSSTGSANTEAFF.

V gene TRBV5-1 combines with J gene TRBJ2-1, with 11 bases identical to TRBD1. Germline loops: CDR1 SGHRS, CDR2 YFSETQ. The trim removed 4 bases at V and 2 bases at J, leaving 5 bases unmatched. The CDR3 loop spans 16 amino acids. CDR3: CASSTGTGGPYNEQFF. CDR3 nucleotide sequence: TGCGCCAGCAGCACCGGGACAGGGGGGCCCTACAATGAGCAGTTCTTC.

The chain employs TRBV5-1 and TRBJ1-5, with 7 nucleotides matching TRBD1. Trimming cost V 2 bases and J 6 bases; bases outside gene matches: 5. Germline lookup yields CDR1 SGHRS and CDR2 YFSETQ. The length of the CDR3 is 14 residues. The CDR3: CASSLGGLGQPQHF. CDR3 sequence (DNA): TGCGCCAGCAGCTTAGGGGGCTTGGGTCAGCCCCAGCATTTT.

The chain has TRBV6-1 and TRBJ2-5, with TRBD2 identical over 10 bases. J was trimmed by 4 bases and V by 0 bases; bases with no gene match: 2. The CDR3 runs to 15 residues. In germline, CDR1 is MNHNS, CDR2 SASEGT. CDR3 in DNA: TGTGCCAGCAGTGAAGCAGCGGGGGGGCCAGAGACCCAGTACTTC. The encoded protein is CASSEAAGGPETQYF.

J is TRBJ2-7 and V is TRBV6-1; D unresolved. CDR3 size: 14 residues. V lost 2 bases and J lost 4, with 12 bases in between. CDR1 is MNHNS and CDR2 is SASEGT in the germline V gene. CDR3 protein: CASSEYSIKYEQYF. In nucleotides, the CDR3 is TGTGCCAGCAGTGAATACTCGATAAAATACGAGCAGTACTTC.

The CDR3, as DNA: TGTGCCAGCAGCCAGCCGCGTCGGCAGGGGGCTGTTGGAAACACCATATATTTT. It yields the protein CASSQPRRQGAVGNTIYF. The gene calls are TRBV11-1 and TRBJ1-3; 8 nucleotides match TRBD1. The V segment lost 5 bases and the J segment 3 bases; nucleotides outside the gene matches: 15. Germline loops: CDR1 SGHAT, CDR2 FQDESV (reference sequence). The CDR3 runs 18 residues.